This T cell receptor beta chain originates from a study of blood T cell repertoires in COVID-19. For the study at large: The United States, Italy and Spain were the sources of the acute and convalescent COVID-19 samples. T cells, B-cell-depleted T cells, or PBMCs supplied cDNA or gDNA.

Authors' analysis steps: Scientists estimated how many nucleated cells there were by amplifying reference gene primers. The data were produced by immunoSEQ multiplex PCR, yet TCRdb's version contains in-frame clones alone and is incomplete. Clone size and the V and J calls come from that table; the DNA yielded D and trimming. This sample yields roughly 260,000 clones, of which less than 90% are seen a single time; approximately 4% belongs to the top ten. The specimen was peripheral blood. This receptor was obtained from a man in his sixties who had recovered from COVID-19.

CDR3 DNA: TGTGCCAGCAGCTTATGGGCGGGGGGGCCAAGAGATACGCAGTATTTT. This sequence encodes CASSLWAGGPRDTQYF. The rearrangement links TRBV7-3 to TRBJ2-3; 9 bases map to TRBD2. The germline CDR1 and CDR2 sequences are SGHTA and FQGTGA. The CDR3 has 16 amino acids. J was trimmed by 5 bases and V by 2 bases; bases with no gene match: 8. The full variable domain, completed using reference TRBV7-3 and TRBJ2-3, is GAGVSQTPSNKVTEKGKYVELRCDPISGHTALYWYRQSLGQGPEFLIYFQGTGAADDSGLPNDRFFAVRPEGSVSTLKIQRTERGDSAVYLCASSLWAGGPRDTQYFGPGTRLTVL.